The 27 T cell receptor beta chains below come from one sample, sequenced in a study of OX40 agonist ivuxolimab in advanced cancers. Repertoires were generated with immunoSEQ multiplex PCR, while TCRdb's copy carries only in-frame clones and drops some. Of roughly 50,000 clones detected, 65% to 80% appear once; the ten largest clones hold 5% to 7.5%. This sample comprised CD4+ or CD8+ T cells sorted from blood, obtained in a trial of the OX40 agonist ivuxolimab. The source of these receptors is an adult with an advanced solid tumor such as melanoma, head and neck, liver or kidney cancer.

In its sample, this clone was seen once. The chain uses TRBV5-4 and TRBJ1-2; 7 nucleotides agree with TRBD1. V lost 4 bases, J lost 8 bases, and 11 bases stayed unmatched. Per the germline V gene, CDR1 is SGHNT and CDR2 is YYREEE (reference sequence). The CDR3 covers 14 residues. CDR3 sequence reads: CASSPSTGILGYTF. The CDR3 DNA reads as TGTGCCAGCAGCCCCTCGACAGGGATCCTGGGCTACACCTTC.

The CDR3 DNA is TGTGCCAGCAGCCTAATAGCTAGCGGGGGGGCCCAGAGCGAGCAGTACTTC. It specifies CASSLIASGGAQSEQYF. J is TRBJ2-7 and V is TRBV7-2, with 12 bases identical to TRBD2. The germline gives CDR1 SGHTA, CDR2 FQGNSA. The CDR3 covers 17 residues. V was clipped by 5 bases and J by 6 bases; unmatched bases: 14.

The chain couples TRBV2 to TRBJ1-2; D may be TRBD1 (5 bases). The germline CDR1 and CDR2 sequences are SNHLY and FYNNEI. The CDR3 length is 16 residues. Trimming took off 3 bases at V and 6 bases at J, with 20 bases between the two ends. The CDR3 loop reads CASSDSGAGNADGYTF. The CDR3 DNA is TGTGCCAGCAGTGATAGTGGGGCTGGAAATGCAGATGGCTACACCTTC.

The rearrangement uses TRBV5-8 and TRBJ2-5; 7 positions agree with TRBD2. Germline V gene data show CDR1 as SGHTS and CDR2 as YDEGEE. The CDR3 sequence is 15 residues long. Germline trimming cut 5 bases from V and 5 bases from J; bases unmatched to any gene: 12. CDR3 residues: CASRPGTIGGETQYF. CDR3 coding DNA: TGTGCCAGCAGGCCAGGGACTATCGGGGGGGAGACCCAGTACTTC.

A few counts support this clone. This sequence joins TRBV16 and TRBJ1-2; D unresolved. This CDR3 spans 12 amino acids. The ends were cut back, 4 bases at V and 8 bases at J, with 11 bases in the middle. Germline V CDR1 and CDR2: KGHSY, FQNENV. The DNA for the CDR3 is TGTGCCAGCAGCCCTATAACCGGCGGCTACACCTTC. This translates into CASSPITGGYTF.

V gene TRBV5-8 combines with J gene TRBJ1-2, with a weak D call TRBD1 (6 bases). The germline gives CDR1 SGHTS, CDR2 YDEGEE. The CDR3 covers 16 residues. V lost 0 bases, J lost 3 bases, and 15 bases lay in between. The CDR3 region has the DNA TGTGCCAGCAGCTTGGTAGGGCAGGGGATGGACTATGGCTACACCTTC. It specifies CASSLVGQGMDYGYTF.

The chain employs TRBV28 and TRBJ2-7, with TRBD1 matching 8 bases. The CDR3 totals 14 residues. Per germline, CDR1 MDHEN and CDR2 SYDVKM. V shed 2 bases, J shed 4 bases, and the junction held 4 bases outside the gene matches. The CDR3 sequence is CASSLRQGSYEQYF. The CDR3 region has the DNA TGTGCCAGCAGTTTAAGACAGGGGAGTTACGAGCAGTACTTC.

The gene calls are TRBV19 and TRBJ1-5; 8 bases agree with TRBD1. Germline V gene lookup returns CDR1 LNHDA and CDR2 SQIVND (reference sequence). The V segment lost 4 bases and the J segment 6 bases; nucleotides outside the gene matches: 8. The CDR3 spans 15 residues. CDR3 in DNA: TGTGCCAGTAGTACCGACAGGGGTTCAACTCAGCCCCAGCATTTT. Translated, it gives CASSTDRGSTQPQHF.

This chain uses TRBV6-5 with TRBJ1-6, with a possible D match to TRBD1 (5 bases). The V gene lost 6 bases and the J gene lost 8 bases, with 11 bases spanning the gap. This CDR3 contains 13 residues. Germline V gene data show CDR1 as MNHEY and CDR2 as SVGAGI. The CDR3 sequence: CASRAGDYSPLHF. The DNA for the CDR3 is TGTGCCAGCAGGGCGGGGGATTATTCACCCCTCCACTTT.

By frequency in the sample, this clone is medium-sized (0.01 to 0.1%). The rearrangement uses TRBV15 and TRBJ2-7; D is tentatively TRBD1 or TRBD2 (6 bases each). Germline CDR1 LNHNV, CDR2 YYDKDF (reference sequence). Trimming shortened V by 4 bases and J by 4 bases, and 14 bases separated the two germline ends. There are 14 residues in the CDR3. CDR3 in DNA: TGTGCCACCAGCATCAAGAGGGGGGCTTACGAGCAGTACTTC. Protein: CATSIKRGAYEQYF.

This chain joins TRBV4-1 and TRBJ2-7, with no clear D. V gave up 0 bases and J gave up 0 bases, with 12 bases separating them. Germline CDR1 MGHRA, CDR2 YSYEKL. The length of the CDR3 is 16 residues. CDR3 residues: CASSQDSRQSSYEQYF. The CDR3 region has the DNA TGCGCCAGCAGCCAAGATAGTCGGCAGAGCTCCTACGAGCAGTACTTC.

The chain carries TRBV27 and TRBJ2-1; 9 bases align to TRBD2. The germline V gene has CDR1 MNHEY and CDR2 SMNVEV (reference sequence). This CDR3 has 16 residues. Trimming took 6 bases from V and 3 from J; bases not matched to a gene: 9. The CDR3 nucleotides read TGTGCCAGCAGACGTAATCTAGCGGGGTTCTACAATGAGCAGTTCTTC. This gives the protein CASRRNLAGFYNEQFF.

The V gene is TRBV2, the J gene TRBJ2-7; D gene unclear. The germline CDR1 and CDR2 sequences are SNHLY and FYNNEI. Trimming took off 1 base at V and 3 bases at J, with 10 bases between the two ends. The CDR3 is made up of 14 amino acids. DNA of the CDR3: TGTGCCAGCAGTGAAGTTAGGACGTTCTACGAGCAGTACTTC. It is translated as CASSEVRTFYEQYF.

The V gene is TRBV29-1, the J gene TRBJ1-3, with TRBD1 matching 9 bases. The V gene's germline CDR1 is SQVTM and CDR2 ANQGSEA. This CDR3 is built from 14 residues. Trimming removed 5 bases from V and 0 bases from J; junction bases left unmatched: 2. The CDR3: CSVWDRASGNTIYF. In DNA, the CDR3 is TGCAGCGTTTGGGACAGGGCCTCTGGAAACACCATATATTTT.

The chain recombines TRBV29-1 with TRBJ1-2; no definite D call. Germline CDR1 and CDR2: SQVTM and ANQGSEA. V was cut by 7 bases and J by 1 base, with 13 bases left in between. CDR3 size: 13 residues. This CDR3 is CSAPAQFNYGYTF. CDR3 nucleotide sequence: TGCAGCGCCCCCGCCCAGTTTAACTATGGCTACACCTTC. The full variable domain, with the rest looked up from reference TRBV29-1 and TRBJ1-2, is SAVISQKPSRDICQRGTSLTIQCQVDSQVTMMFWYRQQPGQSLTLIATANQGSEATYESGFVIDKFPISRPNLTFSTLTVSNMSPEDSSIYLCSAPAQFNYGYTFGSGTRLTVV.

The CDR3 protein is CAISERDRGEYEQYF. The CDR3 nucleotides read TGTGCCATCAGTGAGCGGGACAGGGGGGAATACGAGCAGTACTTC. The chain has TRBV10-3 and TRBJ2-7; 11 bases line up with TRBD1. J gave up 4 bases and V 2 bases, and 4 bases lay outside the gene matches. Germline lookup yields CDR1 ENHRY and CDR2 SYGVKD. CDR3 length: 15 residues.

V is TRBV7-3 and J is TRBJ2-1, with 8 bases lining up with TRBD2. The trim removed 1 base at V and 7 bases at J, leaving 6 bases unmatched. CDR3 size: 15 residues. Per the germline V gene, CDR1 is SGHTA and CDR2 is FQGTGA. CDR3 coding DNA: TGTGCCAGCAGCTTAATCAGCGGGAGTGGTAATGAGCAGTTCTTC. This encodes CASSLISGSGNEQFF. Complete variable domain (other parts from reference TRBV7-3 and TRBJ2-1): GAGVSQTPSNKVTEKGKYVELRCDPISGHTALYWYRQSLGQGPEFLIYFQGTGAADDSGLPNDRFFAVRPEGSVSTLKIQRTERGDSAVYLCASSLISGSGNEQFFGPGTRLTVL.

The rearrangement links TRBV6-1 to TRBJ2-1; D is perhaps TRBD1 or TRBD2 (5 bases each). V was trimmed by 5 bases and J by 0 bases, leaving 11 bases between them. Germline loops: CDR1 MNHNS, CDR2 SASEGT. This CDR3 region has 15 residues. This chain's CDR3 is CASSRGEFSYNEQFF. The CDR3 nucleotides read TGTGCCAGCAGTAGAGGGGAGTTCTCCTACAATGAGCAGTTCTTC.

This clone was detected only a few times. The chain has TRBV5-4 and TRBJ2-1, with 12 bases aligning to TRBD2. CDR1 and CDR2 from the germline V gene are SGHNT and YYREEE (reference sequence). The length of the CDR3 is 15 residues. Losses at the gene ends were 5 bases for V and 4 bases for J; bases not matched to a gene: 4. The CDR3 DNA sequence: TGTGCCAGCAGACCGACTAGCGGGGGTTACAATGAGCAGTTCTTC. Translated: CASRPTSGGYNEQFF.

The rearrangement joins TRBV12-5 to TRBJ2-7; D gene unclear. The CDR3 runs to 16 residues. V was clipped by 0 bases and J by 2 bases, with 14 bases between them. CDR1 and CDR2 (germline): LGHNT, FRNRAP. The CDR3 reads CASGLVLGQSAYEQYF. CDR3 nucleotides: TGTGCTAGTGGTTTGGTATTAGGTCAATCCGCCTACGAGCAGTACTTC.

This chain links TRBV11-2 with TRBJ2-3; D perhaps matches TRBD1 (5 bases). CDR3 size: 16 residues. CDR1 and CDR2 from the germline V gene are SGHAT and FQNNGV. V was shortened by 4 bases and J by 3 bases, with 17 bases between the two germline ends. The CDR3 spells CASSSQGPSGTDTQYF. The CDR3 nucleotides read TGTGCCAGCAGCTCCCAAGGACCTTCAGGGACAGATACGCAGTATTTT.

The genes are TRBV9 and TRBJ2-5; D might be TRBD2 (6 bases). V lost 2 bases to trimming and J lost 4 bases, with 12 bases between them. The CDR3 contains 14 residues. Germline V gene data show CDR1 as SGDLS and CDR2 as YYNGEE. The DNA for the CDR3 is TGTGCCAGCAGCGTCATGGGGGGAGGAGAGACCCAGTACTTC. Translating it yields CASSVMGGGETQYF.

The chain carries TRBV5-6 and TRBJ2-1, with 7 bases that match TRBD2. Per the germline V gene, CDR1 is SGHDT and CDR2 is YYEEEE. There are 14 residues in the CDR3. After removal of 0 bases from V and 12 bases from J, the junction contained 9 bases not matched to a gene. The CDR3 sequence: CASSLEIVREWQFF. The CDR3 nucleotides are TGTGCCAGCAGCTTGGAAATAGTGCGGGAGTGGCAGTTCTTC.

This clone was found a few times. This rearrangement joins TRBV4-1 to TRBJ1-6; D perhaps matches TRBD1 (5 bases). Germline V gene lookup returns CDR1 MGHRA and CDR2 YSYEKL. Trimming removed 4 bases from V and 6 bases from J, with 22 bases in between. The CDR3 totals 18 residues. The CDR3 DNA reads TGCGCCAGCAGCCTCCACCACCAATCTGACAGCTCTAATTCACCCCTCCACTTT. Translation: CASSLHHQSDSSNSPLHF.

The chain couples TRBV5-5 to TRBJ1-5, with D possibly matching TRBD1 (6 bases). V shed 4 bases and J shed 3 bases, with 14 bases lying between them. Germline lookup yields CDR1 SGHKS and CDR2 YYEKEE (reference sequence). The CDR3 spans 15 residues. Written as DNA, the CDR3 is TGTGCCAGCAGCGAAAACACAGGGAACAATCAGCCCCAGCATTTT. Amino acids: CASSENTGNNQPQHF.

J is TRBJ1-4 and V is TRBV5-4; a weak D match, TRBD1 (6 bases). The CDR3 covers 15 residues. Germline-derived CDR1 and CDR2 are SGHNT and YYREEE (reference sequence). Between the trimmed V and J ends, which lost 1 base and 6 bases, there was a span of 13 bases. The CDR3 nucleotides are TGTGCCAGCAGCTTGAATGGGGGCATAGATGAAAAACTGTTTTTT. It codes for CASSLNGGIDEKLFF.

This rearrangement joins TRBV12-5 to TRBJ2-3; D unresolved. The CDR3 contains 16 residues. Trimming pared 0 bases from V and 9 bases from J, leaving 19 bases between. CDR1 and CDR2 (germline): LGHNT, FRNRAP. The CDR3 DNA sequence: TGTGCTAGTGGTTTGGTGACGGGCGGACCCCGTCGCACGCAGTATTTT. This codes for CASGLVTGGPRRTQYF.